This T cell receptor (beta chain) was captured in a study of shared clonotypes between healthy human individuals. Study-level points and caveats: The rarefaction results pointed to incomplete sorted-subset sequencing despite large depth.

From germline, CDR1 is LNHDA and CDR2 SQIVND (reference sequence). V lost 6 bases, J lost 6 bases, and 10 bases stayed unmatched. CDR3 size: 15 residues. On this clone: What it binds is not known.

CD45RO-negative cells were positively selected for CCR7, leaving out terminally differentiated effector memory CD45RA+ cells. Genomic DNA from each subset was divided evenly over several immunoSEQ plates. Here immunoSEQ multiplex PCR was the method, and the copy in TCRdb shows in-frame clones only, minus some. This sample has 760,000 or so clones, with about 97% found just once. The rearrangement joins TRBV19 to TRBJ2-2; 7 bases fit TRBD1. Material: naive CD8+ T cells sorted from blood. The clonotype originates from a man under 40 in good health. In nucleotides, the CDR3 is TGTGCCAGTAGATGGGACAGAGCCAACTCCGGGGAGCTGTTTTTT. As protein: CASRWDRANSGELFF.